This T cell receptor (beta chain) was sequenced for a study of blood T cell repertoires in COVID-19. Study information: The United States, Italy and Spain provided the acute and convalescent COVID-19 samples.

All exposed participants met a person with COVID-19 within 2 weeks before entering the study. The V gene's germline CDR1 is SGHAT and CDR2 FQNNGV. This CDR3 contains 13 residues. Trimming cost V 0 bases and J 1 base, with 3 bases left between them. This clone has more than one count but fewer than ten. TCRdb keeps only in-frame clones here, not all; method: immunoSEQ multiplex PCR. Among some 320,000 clones listed, around nine tenths were seen once. Sequenced sample: PBMCs or T cells enriched from blood (not recorded which). The chain carries TRBV11-2 and TRBJ1-1; unclear D gene. The clonotype comes from a woman between 25 and 40 years old who had been exposed to COVID-19. The CDR3 DNA reads TGTGCCAGCAGCTTAGACAGGAACACTGAAGCTTTCTTT. This codes for CASSLDRNTEAFF.